These 27 T cell receptor beta chains came from one sample sequenced in a study of CD8 T cells in ankylosing spondylitis. TCRdb re-called the 5' RACE reads with MiXCR, one entry per CDR3 protein. The sample holds around 300,000 distinct CDR3 sequences, roughly 14% seen once. Sequenced: blood, either unsorted or a sorted T cell fraction (not recorded which). The receptor source for this set is a male donor with ankylosing spondylitis or in good health (not recorded which).

In this sample, this clonotype turned up a few times. The chain couples TRBV3-1 to TRBJ1-1, with TRBD1 matching 8 bases. The CDR3 has 14 amino acids. Unmatched junction bases numbered 6, after V lost 2 bases and J lost 7 bases. The germline V gene encodes CDR1 LGHDT and CDR2 YNNKEL (reference sequence). In nucleotides, the CDR3 is TGTGCCAGCAGCCAATTCCAGGGGGCTGGTGAAGCTTTCTTT. Its translation: CASSQFQGAGEAFF.

The chain employs TRBV10-3 and TRBJ2-7; D gene unclear. The germline V gene encodes CDR1 ENHRY and CDR2 SYGVKD. Trimming removed 4 bases at V and 1 base at J, with 11 bases between. The CDR3 is 14 residues long. Here the CDR3 reads CAISVTETSYEQYF. The CDR3, as DNA: TGTGCCATCAGTGTAACGGAAACTTCCTACGAGCAGTACTTC.

The chain employs TRBV24-1 and TRBJ2-1; tentative D call: TRBD2 (6 bases). Trimming stripped 4 bases from V and 8 bases from J, with 11 bases between. The CDR3 extends over 13 amino acids. Germline assignment: CDR1 KGHDR and CDR2 SFDVKD. The CDR3, as DNA: TGTGCCACCAGTGAGGCCGGAGGGGATGAGCAGTTCTTC. The encoded protein is CATSEAGGDEQFF.

This clonotype was observed a few times. V is TRBV4-1 and J is TRBJ2-7; D possibly matches TRBD1 or TRBD2 (6 bases each). The ends were cut back, 3 bases at V and 3 bases at J, with 12 bases in the middle. The germline V gene encodes CDR1 MGHRA and CDR2 YSYEKL. The CDR3 extends over 14 amino acids. As DNA, the CDR3 is TGCGCCAGCAGCCAGATGGGGGGCATCTACGAGCAGTACTTC. As protein: CASSQMGGIYEQYF.

This rearrangement joins TRBV29-1 to TRBJ1-1, with D possibly being TRBD1 (5 bases). The CDR3 covers 14 residues. Per germline, CDR1 SQVTM and CDR2 ANQGSEA. Trimming took off 3 bases at V and 1 base at J, with 12 bases between the two ends. The chain's CDR3 is CSVERQPGNTEAFF. The DNA of the CDR3 is TGCAGCGTTGAGAGACAGCCAGGGAACACTGAAGCTTTCTTT.

The rearrangement joins TRBV10-3 to TRBJ2-5; D is uncertain. CDR1 ENHRY and CDR2 SYGVKD come from the germline V gene. V was trimmed by 2 bases and J by 1 base, leaving 8 bases between them. The CDR3 is made up of 14 amino acids. CDR3 sequence (DNA): TGTGCCATCAGTGAGGTTAGCAGCCAAGAGACCCAGTACTTC. Protein sequence: CAISEVSSQETQYF.

The sample holds a few counts of this clonotype. The rearrangement joins TRBV4-2 to TRBJ2-2; the match to TRBD1 covers 7 bases. Germline trimming cut 2 bases from V and 6 bases from J; bases unmatched to any gene: 9. The CDR3 totals 16 residues. From germline, CDR1 is LGHNA and CDR2 YNFKEQ. CDR3 loop: CASSQSRTGWAGELFF. CDR3 nucleotide sequence: TGTGCCAGCAGCCAATCGCGGACAGGCTGGGCCGGGGAGCTGTTTTTT.

The V and J genes are TRBV3-1 and TRBJ1-5, with D perhaps TRBD1 (5 bases). This CDR3 has 14 amino acids. Germline lookup yields CDR1 LGHDT and CDR2 YNNKEL (reference sequence). V was clipped by 0 bases and J by 4 bases, with 7 bases between them. In DNA, the CDR3 is TGTGCCAGCAGCCAAGACAGGGAGAATCAGCCCCAGCATTTT. This translates into CASSQDRENQPQHF.

The V gene is TRBV12-3 or TRBV12-4, the J gene TRBJ1-4; D is possibly TRBD1 (6 bases). The V end lost 5 bases, the J end lost 8 bases, and 21 bases lay between the germline ends. The CDR3 spans 16 residues. CDR3 DNA sequence: TGTGCCAGCAGTCCCCTATCGTGGGGGGCAGAGGAAAAACTGTTTTTT. It yields the protein CASSPLSWGAEEKLFF.

The chain employs TRBV5-4 and TRBJ2-3; no clear D. Trimming cost V 1 base and J 4 bases, with 10 bases left between them. Germline lookup yields CDR1 SGHNT and CDR2 YYREEE (reference sequence). CDR3 length equals 14 residues. The CDR3 DNA is TGTGCCAGCAGCTTGCCGGATTTCGCAGATACGCAGTATTTT. This encodes CASSLPDFADTQYF. The complete variable domain, with remaining parts taken from reference TRBV5-4 and TRBJ2-3, reads ETGVTQSPTHLIKTRGQQVTLRCSSQSGHNTVSWYQQALGQGPQFIFQYYREEENGRGNFPPRFSGLQFPNYSSELNVNALELDDSALYLCASSLPDFADTQYFGPGTRLTVL.

This clonotype has a handful of counts. V and J are TRBV20-1 and TRBJ2-7; TRBD1 aligns across 10 bases. This CDR3 has 13 residues. Germline CDR1 DFQATT, CDR2 SNEGSKA (reference sequence). V lost 4 bases and J lost 6; bases outside the gene matches: 6. Here the CDR3 reads CSATGTGASEQYF. The CDR3 DNA follows: TGCAGTGCTACCGGGACAGGGGCCTCCGAGCAGTACTTC.

This chain's CDR3 is CSAAGGRDQGDTQYF. In nucleotides, the CDR3 is TGCAGTGCTGCAGGGGGCCGGGATCAAGGAGATACGCAGTATTTT. The gene calls are TRBV20-1 and TRBJ2-3; 8 nucleotides align to TRBD1. The J segment lost 5 bases and the V segment lost 5 bases, leaving 12 bases of the junction unmatched. The CDR3 has 15 residues. CDR1 is DFQATT, CDR2 SNEGSKA, per germline (reference sequence).

The chain carries TRBV5-1 and TRBJ2-3; the D gene is possibly TRBD2 (5 bases). The CDR3 is made up of 14 amino acids. The V gene lost 4 bases and the J gene lost 0 bases, with 9 bases spanning the gap. Germline V gene data show CDR1 as SGHRS and CDR2 as YFSETQ. CDR3 residues: CASSKLASTDTQYF. The CDR3 region has the DNA TGCGCCAGCAGCAAATTAGCGAGCACAGATACGCAGTATTTT.

Regarding this clonotype: An end of the junction does not agree with germline; a read error may underlie this. The chain links TRBV6-4 to TRBJ2-2; D could derive from TRBD1 or TRBD2 (5 bases each). This CDR3 has 14 amino acids. Germline assignment: CDR1 MRHNA and CDR2 SNTAGT. The CDR3 nucleotides read TGTGCCAGCAATGACGGGGCGTCTTCCGGGGAGCTGTTTTTT. This gives the protein CASNDGASSGELFF.

The CDR3, as DNA: TGTGCCAGCAGTATCCTAGGGGGAGGTGAGACCCAGTACTTC. Translation: CASSILGGGETQYF. This chain connects TRBV6-1 to TRBJ2-5; either TRBD1 or TRBD2 may supply D (6 bases each). The germline CDR1 and CDR2 sequences are MNHNS and SASEGT. The CDR3 is 14 residues long. V was clipped by 5 bases and J by 5 bases, with 15 bases between them.

This clonotype was observed a handful of times. The genes are TRBV3-1 and TRBJ2-3; possibly TRBD1 for D (6 bases). CDR1 and CDR2 (germline): LGHDT, YNNKEL (reference sequence). The V end was cut by 5 bases, the J end by 0 bases, with 12 bases between. The CDR3 consists of 15 residues. DNA for the CDR3: TGTGCCAGCAGCTTCCGACAGGCTAGCACAGATACGCAGTATTTT. Its translation: CASSFRQASTDTQYF.

This clonotype has a handful of counts. This chain links TRBV9 with TRBJ2-5; D is perhaps TRBD2 (5 bases). Germline-derived CDR1 and CDR2 are SGDLS and YYNGEE. This CDR3 spans 16 amino acids. Deletions cut 0 bases from V and 0 bases from J, with 12 bases between. The CDR3 region has the DNA TGTGCCAGCAGCGTAGGCCGGAGGTTAAACCAAGAGACCCAGTACTTC. Amino acid sequence: CASSVGRRLNQETQYF.

In this sample, this clonotype turned up many times. This rearrangement joins TRBV12-3 or TRBV12-4 to TRBJ2-5; D remains ambiguous. The V end lost 6 bases, the J end lost 0 bases, and 17 bases lay between the germline ends. This CDR3 has 16 residues. In nucleotides, the CDR3 is TGTGCCAGCAGCCTTCACCCCACAGAGTACCAAGAGACCCAGTACTTC. Translation gives CASSLHPTEYQETQYF.

This clonotype was recorded at least ten times. The genes are TRBV5-1 and TRBJ1-1; TRBD1 aligns across 7 bases. The CDR3 spans 18 residues. The junction had 15 bases not matched to a gene; V was cut back by 3 bases and J by 1 base. Germline CDR1 is SGHRS and CDR2 is YFSETQ. The CDR3 reads CASSSGTDSGGWNTEAFF. In DNA, the CDR3 is TGCGCCAGCAGCTCTGGGACCGACTCAGGGGGGTGGAACACTGAAGCTTTCTTT.

This clonotype was detected a few times. V and J are TRBV12-3 or TRBV12-4 and TRBJ1-1, with TRBD1 matching over 8 bases. With V trimmed by 4 bases and J by 4 bases, 2 bases remained unmatched. The CDR3 spans 13 residues. CDR3 nucleotides: TGTGCCAGCAGTTATCAGGGGGCCACTGAAGCTTTCTTT. Amino acid sequence: CASSYQGATEAFF.

This clonotype turned up a few times. The rearrangement uses TRBV12-3 or TRBV12-4 and TRBJ2-2; 7 nucleotides align to TRBD1. V gave up 1 base and J gave up 4 bases; unmatched junction bases: 6. The CDR3 consists of 16 residues. The CDR3 is CASSLGAGGITGELFF. The CDR3 nucleotides are TGTGCCAGCAGTTTAGGGGCAGGGGGTATCACCGGGGAGCTGTTTTTT.

The V call is TRBV2, the J call TRBJ2-3, with D unclear. The length of the CDR3 is 12 residues. The V gene lost 4 bases and the J gene lost 5 bases, with 7 bases spanning the gap. Germline V gives CDR1 SNHLY, CDR2 FYNNEI. CDR3 nucleotide sequence: TGTGCCAGCAGTGCTGAGCGAGATACGCAGTATTTT. Protein product: CASSAERDTQYF. The full variable domain, with the rest looked up from reference TRBV2 and TRBJ2-3, is EPEVTQTPSHQVTQMGQEVILRCVPISNHLYFYWYRQILGQKVEFLVSFYNNEISEKSEIFDDQFSVERPDGSNFTLKIRSTKLEDSAMYFCASSAERDTQYFGPGTRLTVL.

This clonotype was found a few times. The V gene is TRBV29-1, the J gene TRBJ2-2; the match to TRBD1 covers 9 bases. The CDR3 covers 15 residues. CDR1 is SQVTM, CDR2 ANQGSEA, per germline. The ends lost 8 bases at V and 5 bases at J; junction bases unmatched: 12. The CDR3 loop reads CSPYGQGRNTGELFF. In DNA, the CDR3 is TGCAGCCCCTATGGACAGGGGCGGAATACCGGGGAGCTGTTTTTT.

This sequence joins TRBV5-1 and TRBJ1-1, with TRBD1 matching 7 bases. This CDR3 has 13 amino acids. The germline V gene has CDR1 SGHRS and CDR2 YFSETQ. V was pared by 3 bases and J by 10 bases, with 9 bases of the junction left unmatched. CDR3 sequence reads: CASSWETGQGAFF. CDR3 in DNA: TGCGCCAGCAGCTGGGAGACAGGGCAGGGAGCTTTCTTT.

This clonotype appeared a few times. This sequence joins TRBV4-2 and TRBJ2-7; tentative D call: TRBD2 (6 bases). There are 15 residues in the CDR3. Germline CDR1 is LGHNA and CDR2 is YNFKEQ. V was trimmed by 1 base and J by 2 bases, leaving 12 bases between them. CDR3 nucleotides: TGTGCCAGCAGCCAAGGGGGGGACTCTACCTACGAGCAGTACTTC. This codes for CASSQGGDSTYEQYF.

This clonotype was observed at least ten times. The chain uses TRBV5-1 and TRBJ1-2, with 8 positions matching TRBD1. Germline V gene data show CDR1 as SGHRS and CDR2 as YFSETQ. The J segment lost 2 bases and the V segment lost 3 bases, leaving 3 bases of the junction unmatched. This CDR3 comprises 14 residues. The CDR3 is CASSSGTGNYGYTF. CDR3 nucleotides: TGCGCCAGCAGCTCTGGGACAGGAAACTATGGCTACACCTTC.

This chain joins TRBV11-2 and TRBJ1-1, with D perhaps matching TRBD1 (5 bases). Germline CDR1 reads SGHAT; CDR2 reads FQNNGV. The ends were cut back, 8 bases at V and 1 base at J, with 14 bases in the middle. The CDR3 extends over 14 amino acids. CDR3 region: CASGAGTANTEAFF. The CDR3 nucleotides are TGTGCCAGCGGGGCTGGGACTGCGAACACTGAAGCTTTCTTT.